Detailed here is one T cell receptor (beta chain). The sample is drawn from a study of radiation and T cells in renal cell carcinoma. TCRdb's table, derived via immunoSEQ multiplex PCR, lists solely in-frame clones and lacks some. The sample contains some 10,000 clones, more than 55% of which appear only once. With 5 bases removed from V and 7 bases from J, the gap between germline ends came to 15 bases. Germline V gene data show CDR1 as MNHEY and CDR2 as SMNVEV (reference sequence). The CDR3 has 15 residues. Stated treatment: treatment-naive control, cytoreductive nephrectomy. The specimen was tumor tissue, collected from a patient whose treatment was nephrectomy without radiotherapy. The V call is TRBV27, the J call TRBJ1-6; D might be TRBD1 (5 bases). This TCR was recovered from a man between 60 and 75 years old with renal cell carcinoma. CDR3 sequence (DNA): TGTGCCAGCAGTCCCCTCGCAGGGTTGAATTCACCCCTCCACTTT. Its protein is CASSPLAGLNSPLHF.